One sample yielded the 10 T cell receptor beta chains listed below, sequenced in a study of beta chain features in type 1 diabetes. Their specific antigens are unknown. Expressed TCRB transcripts were sequenced, since all the RNA that had been isolated was reverse transcribed. Assay: immunoSEQ multiplex PCR; the TCRdb copy retains only in-frame clones and omits some. The sample holds some 63,000 clones, about 50% seen once. General study results and limits: People with Type 1 diabetes carried modestly yet significantly shorter TCRB CDR3s in all four CD4+ subsets.

Sequencing input: central memory CD4+ T cells from blood. The origin of the receptors is a young man with type 1 diabetes.

This chain links TRBV5-1 with TRBJ1-3; possible D gene TRBD1, 5 bases. Trimming left V 6 bases short and J 2 bases short, with 9 bases between. The CDR3 is 13 residues long. CDR1 and CDR2 (germline): SGHRS, YFSETQ. This chain's CDR3 is CASKDSTGNTIYF. In nucleotides, the CDR3 is TGCGCCAGCAAAGACAGCACTGGAAACACCATATATTTT.

This clone appeared a single time. This chain joins TRBV7-9 and TRBJ1-5, with a weak D call TRBD1 (5 bases). This CDR3 contains 15 residues. Trimming removed 3 bases at V and 4 bases at J, with 13 bases between. Germline V lookup: CDR1 SEHNR, CDR2 FQNEAQ (reference sequence). This CDR3 is CASSLDMNLNQPQHF. CDR3 DNA sequence: TGTGCCAGCAGCTTGGACATGAATTTAAATCAGCCCCAGCATTTT.

This clone came up a few times. This chain joins TRBV4-1 and TRBJ1-5, with D perhaps matching TRBD1 (5 bases). CDR1 and CDR2 from the germline V gene are MGHRA and YSYEKL. CDR3 length: 14 residues. With 3 bases removed from V and 10 bases from J, the gap between germline ends came to 16 bases. CDR3 loop: CASSQPWTIQPQHF. CDR3 sequence (DNA): TGCGCCAGCAGCCAGCCTTGGACAATCCAACCCCAGCATTTT.

This clone was recorded a few times. V usage is TRBV29-1 and J usage is TRBJ2-7; TRBD2 agrees at 8 bases. The CDR3 has 15 amino acids. With V trimmed by 7 bases and J by 5 bases, 16 bases remained unmatched. The V gene's germline CDR1 is SQVTM and CDR2 ANQGSEA. The CDR3 reads CSAPTRQRERDEQYF. The CDR3 DNA is TGCAGCGCCCCAACGCGCCAGCGGGAGAGGGACGAGCAGTACTTC.

The V gene is TRBV5-1, the J gene TRBJ1-1, with D perhaps TRBD1 (6 bases). Germline lookup yields CDR1 SGHRS and CDR2 YFSETQ. V was clipped by 0 bases and J by 4 bases, with 13 bases between them. The CDR3 runs to 15 residues. CDR3 nucleotide sequence: TGCGCCAGCAGCTTGGGGGGGCAGGGGAGCACTGAAGCTTTCTTT. Translation gives CASSLGGQGSTEAFF.

The rearrangement uses TRBV7-8 and TRBJ1-6; D gene uncertain. CDR1 is SGHVS and CDR2 is FQNEAQ in the germline V gene. V was pared by 5 bases and J by 10 bases, with 9 bases between. There are 12 residues in the CDR3. Here the CDR3 DNA reads TGTGCCAGCAGCACTAGCGGGTCACCCCTCCACTTT. It encodes CASSTSGSPLHF.

This clone occurred once. CDR3: CASSAREGGTDTQYF. The DNA of the CDR3 is TGTGCCAGCAGCGCCCGGGAGGGTGGCACAGATACGCAGTATTTT. The chain carries TRBV5-4 and TRBJ2-3; 8 positions agree with TRBD2. The germline CDR1 and CDR2 sequences are SGHNT and YYREEE (reference sequence). CDR3 length: 15 residues. Germline trimming cut 4 bases from V and 1 base from J; bases unmatched to any gene: 5.

The rearrangement joins TRBV7-2 to TRBJ1-1, with TRBD1 identical over 7 bases. CDR3 length equals 15 residues. CDR1 is SGHTA and CDR2 is FQGNSA in the germline V gene. V lost 6 bases, J lost 1 base, and 8 bases stayed unmatched. The CDR3 sequence is CASRRQGRRNTEAFF. In nucleotides, the CDR3 is TGTGCCAGCAGAAGACAGGGAAGGAGGAACACTGAAGCTTTCTTT.

This chain uses TRBV7-2 with TRBJ1-1, with D perhaps matching TRBD1 (6 bases). V was trimmed by 1 base and J by 5 bases, leaving 14 bases between them. The V gene's germline CDR1 is SGHTA and CDR2 FQGNSA. The CDR3 length is 15 residues. CDR3 nucleotide sequence: TGTGCCAGCAGCTTAGTTTCGGGGCAGGGGACTGAAGCTTTCTTT. As protein: CASSLVSGQGTEAFF.

The chain recombines TRBV5-1 with TRBJ1-1; a weak D match, TRBD1 (5 bases). The CDR3 length is 15 residues. Trimming shortened V by 4 bases and J by 4 bases, and 17 bases separated the two germline ends. Looked up from germline, CDR1 is SGHRS and CDR2 is YFSETQ. The CDR3 DNA follows: TGCGCCAGCAGCCCGGCCCCTGGGGCAATCACTGAAGCTTTCTTT. This encodes CASSPAPGAITEAFF.